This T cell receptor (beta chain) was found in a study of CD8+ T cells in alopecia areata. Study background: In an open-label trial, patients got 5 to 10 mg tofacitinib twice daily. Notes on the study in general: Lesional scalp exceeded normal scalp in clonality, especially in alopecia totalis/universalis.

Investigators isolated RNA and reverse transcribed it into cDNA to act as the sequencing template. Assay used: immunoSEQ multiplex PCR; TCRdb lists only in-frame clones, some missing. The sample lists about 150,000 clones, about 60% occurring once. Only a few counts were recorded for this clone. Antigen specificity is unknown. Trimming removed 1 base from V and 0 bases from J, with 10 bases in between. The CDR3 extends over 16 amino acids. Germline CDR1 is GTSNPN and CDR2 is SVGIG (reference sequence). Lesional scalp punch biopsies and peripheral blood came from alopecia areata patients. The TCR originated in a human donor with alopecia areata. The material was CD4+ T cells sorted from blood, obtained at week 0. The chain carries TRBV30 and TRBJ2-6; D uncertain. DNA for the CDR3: TGTGCCTGGAGTGGAGTGGCGAACTCTGGGGCCAACGTCCTGACTTTC. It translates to CAWSGVANSGANVLTF.